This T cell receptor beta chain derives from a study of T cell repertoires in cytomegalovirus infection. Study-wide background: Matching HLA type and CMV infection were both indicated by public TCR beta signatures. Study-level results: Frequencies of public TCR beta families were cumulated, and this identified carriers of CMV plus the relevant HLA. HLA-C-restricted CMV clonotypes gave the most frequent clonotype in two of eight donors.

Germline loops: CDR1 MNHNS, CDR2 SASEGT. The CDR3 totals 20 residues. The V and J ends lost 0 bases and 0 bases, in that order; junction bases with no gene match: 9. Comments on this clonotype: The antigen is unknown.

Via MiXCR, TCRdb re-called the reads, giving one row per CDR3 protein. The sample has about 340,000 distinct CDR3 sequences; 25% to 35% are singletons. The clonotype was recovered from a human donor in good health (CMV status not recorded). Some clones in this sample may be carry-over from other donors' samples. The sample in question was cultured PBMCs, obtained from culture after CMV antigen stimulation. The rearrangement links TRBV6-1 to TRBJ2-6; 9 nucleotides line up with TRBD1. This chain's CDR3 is CASSEARRDRVISGANVLTF. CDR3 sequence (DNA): TGTGCCAGCAGTGAAGCGCGCCGGGACAGGGTTATCTCTGGGGCCAACGTCCTGACTTTC.